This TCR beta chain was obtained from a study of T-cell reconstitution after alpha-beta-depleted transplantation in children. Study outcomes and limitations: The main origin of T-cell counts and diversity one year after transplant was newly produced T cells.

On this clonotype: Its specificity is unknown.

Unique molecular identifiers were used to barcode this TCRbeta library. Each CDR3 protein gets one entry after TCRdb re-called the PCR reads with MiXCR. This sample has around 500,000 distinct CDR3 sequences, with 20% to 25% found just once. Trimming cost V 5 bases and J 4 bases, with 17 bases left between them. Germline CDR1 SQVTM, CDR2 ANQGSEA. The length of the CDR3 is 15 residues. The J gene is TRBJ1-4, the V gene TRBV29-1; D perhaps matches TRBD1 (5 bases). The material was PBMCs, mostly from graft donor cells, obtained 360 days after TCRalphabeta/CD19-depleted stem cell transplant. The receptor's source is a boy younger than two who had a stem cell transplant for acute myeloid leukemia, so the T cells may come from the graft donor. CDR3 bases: TGCAGCGTTACCAAGGGGTTAAGGGGTAATGAAAAACTGTTTTTT. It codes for CSVTKGLRGNEKLFF.